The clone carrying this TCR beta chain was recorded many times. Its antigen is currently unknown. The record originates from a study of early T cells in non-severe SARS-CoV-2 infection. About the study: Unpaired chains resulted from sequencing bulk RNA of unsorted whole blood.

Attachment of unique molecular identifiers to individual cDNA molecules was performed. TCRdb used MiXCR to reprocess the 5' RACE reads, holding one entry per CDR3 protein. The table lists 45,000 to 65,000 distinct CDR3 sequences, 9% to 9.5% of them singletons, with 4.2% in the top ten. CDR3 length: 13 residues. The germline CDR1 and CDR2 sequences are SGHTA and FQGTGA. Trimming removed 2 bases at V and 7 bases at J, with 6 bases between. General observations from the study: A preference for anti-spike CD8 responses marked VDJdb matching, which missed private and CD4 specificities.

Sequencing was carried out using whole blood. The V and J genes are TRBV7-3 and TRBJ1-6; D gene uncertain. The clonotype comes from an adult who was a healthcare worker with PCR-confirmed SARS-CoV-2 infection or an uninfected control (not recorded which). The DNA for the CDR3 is TGTGCCAGCAGCTTAGAACTGAATTCACCCCTCCACTTT. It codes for CASSLELNSPLHF.